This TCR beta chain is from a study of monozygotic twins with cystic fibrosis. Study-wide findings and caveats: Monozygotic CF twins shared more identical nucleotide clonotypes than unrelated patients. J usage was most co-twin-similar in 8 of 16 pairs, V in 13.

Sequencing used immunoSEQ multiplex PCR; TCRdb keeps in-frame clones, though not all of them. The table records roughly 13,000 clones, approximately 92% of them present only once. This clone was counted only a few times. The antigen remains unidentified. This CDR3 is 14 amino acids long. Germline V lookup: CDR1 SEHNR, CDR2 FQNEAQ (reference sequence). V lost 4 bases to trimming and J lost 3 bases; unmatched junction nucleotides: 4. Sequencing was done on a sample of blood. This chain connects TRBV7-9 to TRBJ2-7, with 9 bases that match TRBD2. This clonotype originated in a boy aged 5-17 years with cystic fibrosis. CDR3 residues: CASSSRTSDYEQYF. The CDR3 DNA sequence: TGTGCCAGCAGCTCCCGGACTAGCGACTACGAGCAGTACTTC.